A single sample is the source of the 11 T cell receptor beta chains below, sequenced in a study of blood T cell repertoires in COVID-19. Here immunoSEQ multiplex PCR was the method, and the copy in TCRdb shows in-frame clones only, minus some. The sample lists around 92,000 clones, more than 70% occurring once. Material: peripheral blood. Receptor source: a human donor in a cohort sampled during active COVID-19.

This clone appeared once. The chain has TRBV4-1 and TRBJ2-1, with 8 bases that match TRBD1. The J segment lost 5 bases and the V segment lost 5 bases, leaving 5 bases of the junction unmatched. CDR1 MGHRA and CDR2 YSYEKL come from the germline V gene. This CDR3 is 14 amino acids long. The CDR3 reads CASSNQGANNEQFF. CDR3 DNA sequence: TGCGCCAGCAGCAATCAGGGGGCGAACAATGAGCAGTTCTTC.

The chain couples TRBV28 to TRBJ1-5; perhaps TRBD1 as D (6 bases). Per the germline V gene, CDR1 is MDHEN and CDR2 is SYDVKM. The CDR3 is 15 residues long. The germline V and J ends were trimmed by 2 bases and 7 bases, with 15 bases remaining between them. CDR3 sequence: CASSLRSGAGQPQHF. For the CDR3, the DNA is TGTGCCAGCAGTTTAAGGTCAGGGGCCGGGCAGCCCCAGCATTTT.

The V gene is TRBV19, the J gene TRBJ2-1, with a possible D match to TRBD1 (6 bases). The germline V and J ends were trimmed by 11 bases and 2 bases, with 13 bases remaining between them. Germline lookup yields CDR1 LNHDA and CDR2 SQIVND (reference sequence). The CDR3 totals 13 residues. The DNA for the CDR3 is TGTGCCTCGTCGGCAGGGGCCTACAATGAGCAGTTCTTC. Translation gives CASSAGAYNEQFF.

The chain combines TRBV27 with TRBJ2-2, with 8 bases lining up with TRBD1. Per germline, CDR1 MNHEY and CDR2 SMNVEV (reference sequence). V gave up 5 bases and J gave up 3 bases; unmatched junction bases: 5. This CDR3 region has 15 residues. CDR3 in DNA: TGTGCCAGCAGTCGGACAGGGCCAGACACCGGGGAGCTGTTTTTT. Protein product: CASSRTGPDTGELFF.

The chain couples TRBV27 to TRBJ2-3; D is unresolved. V was pared by 3 bases and J by 0 bases, with 7 bases between. Looked up from germline, CDR1 is MNHEY and CDR2 is SMNVEV (reference sequence). The CDR3 contains 14 residues. In DNA, the CDR3 is TGTGCCAGCAGTTTTCAGGAAAGCACAGATACGCAGTATTTT. This gives the protein CASSFQESTDTQYF.

The V and J genes are TRBV4-3 and TRBJ1-1; 9 nucleotides match TRBD1. The V and J ends lost 10 bases and 5 bases, in that order; junction bases with no gene match: 11. There are 14 residues in the CDR3. Looked up from germline, CDR1 is LGHNA and CDR2 is YSLEER. CDR3 residues: CATRQGVMGTEAFF. The CDR3 DNA is TGCGCCACACGACAGGGGGTAATGGGAACTGAAGCTTTCTTT.

V gene TRBV5-4 combines with J gene TRBJ2-5; possible D gene TRBD2, 6 bases. CDR1 SGHNT and CDR2 YYREEE come from the germline V gene (reference sequence). The ends were cut back, 10 bases at V and 4 bases at J, with 14 bases in the middle. This CDR3 is 12 amino acids long. CDR3: CAHSSSGETQYF. The CDR3 DNA follows: TGTGCCCATAGTAGTAGCGGAGAGACCCAGTACTTC.

V is TRBV18 and J is TRBJ1-5, with D maybe TRBD1 (5 bases). V lost 2 bases and J 0 bases, leaving 11 bases between the germline ends. CDR1 is KGHSH, CDR2 LQKENI, per germline. The CDR3 has 16 amino acids. Written as DNA, the CDR3 is TGTGCCAGCTCACCATCGTTGGGGGGTAGCAATCAGCCCCAGCATTTT. Translation: CASSPSLGGSNQPQHF.

The chain links TRBV2 to TRBJ2-3; tentative D call: TRBD1 (5 bases). V shed 5 bases and J shed 2 bases, with 14 bases lying between them. The CDR3 totals 15 residues. From germline, CDR1 is SNHLY and CDR2 FYNNEI. CDR3 sequence reads: CASSQRQSYTDTQYF. The CDR3 nucleotides are TGTGCCAGCAGTCAACGACAGTCCTACACAGATACGCAGTATTTT.

The chain links TRBV6-2 or TRBV6-3 to TRBJ2-1; a weak D match, TRBD1 (5 bases). The CDR3 extends over 14 amino acids. The V gene lost 2 bases and the J gene lost 7 bases, with 12 bases spanning the gap. Germline assignment: CDR1 MNHEY and CDR2 SVGEGT. DNA for the CDR3: TGTGCCAGCAGTTACGGGGCGGTTTCTAATGAGCAGTTCTTC. This encodes CASSYGAVSNEQFF.

V usage is TRBV5-1 and J usage is TRBJ2-1; D is undetermined. The V gene lost 5 bases and the J gene lost 4 bases, with 19 bases spanning the gap. This CDR3 has 16 residues. CDR1 and CDR2 (germline): SGHRS, YFSETQ. The CDR3 DNA follows: TGCGCCAGCAGGTCTACCCCCGGAAGACTTTACAATGAGCAGTTCTTC. It encodes CASRSTPGRLYNEQFF.